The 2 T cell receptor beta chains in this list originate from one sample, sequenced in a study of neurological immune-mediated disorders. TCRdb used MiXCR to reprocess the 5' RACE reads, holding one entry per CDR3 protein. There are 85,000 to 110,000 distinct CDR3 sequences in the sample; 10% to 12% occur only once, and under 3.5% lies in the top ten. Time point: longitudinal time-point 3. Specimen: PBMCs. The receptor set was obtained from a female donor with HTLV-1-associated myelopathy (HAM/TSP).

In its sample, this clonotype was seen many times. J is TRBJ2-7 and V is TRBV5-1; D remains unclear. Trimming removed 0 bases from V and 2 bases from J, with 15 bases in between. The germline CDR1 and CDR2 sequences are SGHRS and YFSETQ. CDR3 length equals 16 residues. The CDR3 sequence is CASSLVQTQYPYEQYF. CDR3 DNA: TGCGCCAGCAGCTTGGTCCAAACACAGTACCCCTACGAGCAGTACTTC. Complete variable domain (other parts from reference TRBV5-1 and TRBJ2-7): KAGVTQTPRYLIKTRGQQVTLSCSPISGHRSVSWYQQTPGQGLQFLFEYFSETQRNKGNFPGRFSGRQFSNSRSEMNVSTLELGDSALYLCASSLVQTQYPYEQYFGPGTRLTVT.

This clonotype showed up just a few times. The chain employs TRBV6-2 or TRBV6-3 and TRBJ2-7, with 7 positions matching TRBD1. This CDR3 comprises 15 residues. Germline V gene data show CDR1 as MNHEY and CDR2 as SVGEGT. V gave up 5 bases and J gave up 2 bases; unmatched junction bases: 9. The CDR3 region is CASSHHPGQTYEQYF. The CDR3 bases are TGTGCCAGCAGTCACCATCCGGGACAGACCTACGAGCAGTACTTC.